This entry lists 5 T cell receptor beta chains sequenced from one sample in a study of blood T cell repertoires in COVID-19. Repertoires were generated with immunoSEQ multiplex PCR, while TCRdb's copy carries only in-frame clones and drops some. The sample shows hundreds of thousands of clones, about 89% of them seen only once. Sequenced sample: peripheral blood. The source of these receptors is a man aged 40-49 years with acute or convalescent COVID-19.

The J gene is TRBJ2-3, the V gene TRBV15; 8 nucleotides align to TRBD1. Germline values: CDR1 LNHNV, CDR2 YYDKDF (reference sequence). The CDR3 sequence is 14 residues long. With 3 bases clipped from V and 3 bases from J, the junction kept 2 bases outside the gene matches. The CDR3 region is CATSRDRATDTQYF. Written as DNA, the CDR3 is TGTGCCACCAGCAGGGACAGGGCGACAGATACGCAGTATTTT.

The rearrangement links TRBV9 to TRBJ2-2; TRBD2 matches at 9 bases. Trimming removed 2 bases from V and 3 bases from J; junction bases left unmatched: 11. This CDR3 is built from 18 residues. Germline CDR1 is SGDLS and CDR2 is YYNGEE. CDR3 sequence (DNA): TGTGCCAGCAGCGTTCAACCGCGCGGGGGGGCGGACACCGGGGAGCTGTTTTTT. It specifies CASSVQPRGGADTGELFF.

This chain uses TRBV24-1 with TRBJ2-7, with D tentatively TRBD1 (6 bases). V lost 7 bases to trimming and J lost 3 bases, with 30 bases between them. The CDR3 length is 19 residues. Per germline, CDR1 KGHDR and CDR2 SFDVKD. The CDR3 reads CATSQWTGTILLGDYEQYF. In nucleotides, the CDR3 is TGTGCCACCAGCCAATGGACCGGGACAATACTCTTAGGGGACTACGAGCAGTACTTC.

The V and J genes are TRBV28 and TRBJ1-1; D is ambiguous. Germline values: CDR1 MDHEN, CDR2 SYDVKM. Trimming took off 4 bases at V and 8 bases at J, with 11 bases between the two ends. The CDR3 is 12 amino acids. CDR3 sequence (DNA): TGTGCCAGCAGTTCAACATTGCCCGAAGCTTTCTTT. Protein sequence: CASSSTLPEAFF.

The CDR3 region is CSVRATMNTEAFF. For the CDR3, the DNA is TGCAGCGTCAGGGCGACGATGAACACTGAAGCTTTCTTT. The rearrangement joins TRBV29-1 to TRBJ1-1; D might be TRBD1 (5 bases). Looked up from germline, CDR1 is SQVTM and CDR2 is ANQGSEA. CDR3 size: 13 residues. The ends were cut back, 6 bases at V and 0 bases at J, with 11 bases in the middle.